The 13 T cell receptor beta chains below come from one sample, sequenced in a study of metastatic and nonmetastatic thyroid tumors. TCRdb redid the clone calls on the PCR reads using MiXCR. The sample records 9,500 or so clones, roughly 32% being singletons. Ahead of thyroid surgery, no patient had received treatment of any kind. Material: tumor tissue. The source is a female donor with papillary thyroid cancer or a benign thyroid nodule (not recorded which). Some clones in this sample may be carry-over from other donors' samples.

The chain uses TRBV27 and TRBJ1-1; D may be TRBD1 (5 bases). The CDR3 loop spans 15 amino acids. Germline CDR1 is MNHEY and CDR2 is SMNVEV (reference sequence). Trimming stripped 4 bases from V and 3 bases from J, with 15 bases between. The CDR3 region is CASSSWGGGYTEAFF. The CDR3 nucleotides read TGTGCCAGCAGTTCCTGGGGGGGAGGCTACACTGAAGCTTTCTTT.

Notes on this clone: The CDR3 does not close with the conserved phenylalanine or tryptophan, likely indicating a read error. This chain connects TRBV4-1 to TRBJ2-5; D remains unclear. Deletions cut 0 bases from V and 2 bases from J, with 10 bases between. The germline V gene has CDR1 MGHRA and CDR2 YSYEKL. The CDR3 is 15 amino acids. The CDR3, as DNA: TGCGCCAGCAGCCAAGATCCACAGAGACAAGAGACCCAGTACCTC. The encoded protein is CASSQDPQRQETQYL.

The chain uses TRBV19 and TRBJ1-5; 7 positions match TRBD1. The CDR3 consists of 15 residues. V was pared by 5 bases and J by 4 bases, with 8 bases of the junction left unmatched. The germline V gene encodes CDR1 LNHDA and CDR2 SQIVND (reference sequence). The CDR3 protein is CASSSGQRINQPQHF. The CDR3 nucleotides read TGTGCCAGTAGTTCGGGACAGCGGATTAATCAGCCCCAGCATTTT.

This chain joins TRBV7-9 and TRBJ1-5; no definite D call. CDR1 is SEHNR and CDR2 is FQNEAQ in the germline V gene (reference sequence). V was trimmed by 5 bases and J by 2 bases, leaving 10 bases between them. The CDR3 length is 14 residues. The CDR3 DNA reads as TGTGCCAGCAGCAATTCAGTGGGCAATCAGCCCCAGCATTTT. As protein: CASSNSVGNQPQHF.

This clone was recorded many times. CDR3 protein: CSARVTKGGRRRTETQYF. In DNA, the CDR3 is TGCAGTGCTAGAGTAACCAAGGGGGGAAGACGAAGAACAGAGACCCAGTACTTC. The genes are TRBV20-1 and TRBJ2-5; the D gene could be TRBD1 or TRBD2 (6 bases each). Per germline, CDR1 DFQATT and CDR2 SNEGSKA (reference sequence). CDR3 length: 18 residues. Trimming shortened V by 1 base and J by 4 bases, and 25 bases separated the two germline ends.

This chain links TRBV6-1 with TRBJ2-1; D is possibly TRBD1 (6 bases). The germline V gene has CDR1 MNHNS and CDR2 SASEGT. There are 16 residues in the CDR3. Trimming cost V 6 bases and J 4 bases, with 19 bases left between them. Here the CDR3 reads CASSRRGGRLYNEQFF. The CDR3 DNA reads as TGTGCCAGCAGCCGAAGAGGGGGACGGCTATACAATGAGCAGTTCTTC.

This clone was detected many times. The chain couples TRBV5-6 to TRBJ1-1, with D hard to call. Deletions cut 4 bases from V and 4 bases from J, with 11 bases between. This CDR3 is 13 amino acids long. Germline V gene lookup returns CDR1 SGHDT and CDR2 YYEEEE. The CDR3 sequence: CASSRSPPTEAFF. CDR3 in DNA: TGTGCCAGCAGCCGCTCGCCCCCCACTGAAGCTTTCTTT.

This clone was found once. The V gene is TRBV4-1, the J gene TRBJ2-7; possibly TRBD1 or TRBD2 for D (5 bases each). Germline-derived CDR1 and CDR2 are MGHRA and YSYEKL. Trimming shortened V by 3 bases and J by 4 bases, and 16 bases separated the two germline ends. The CDR3 is 15 residues long. The CDR3 is CASSHIGDAFYEQYF. The DNA for the CDR3 is TGCGCCAGCAGCCATATCGGGGACGCTTTTTACGAGCAGTACTTC.

On this clone itself: Compared with germline, one end of the junction differs, possibly owing to a read error. The V and J genes are TRBV20-1 and TRBJ1-1; D ambiguous. There are 12 residues in the CDR3. From germline, CDR1 is DFQATT and CDR2 SNEGSKA (reference sequence). The CDR3 protein is CSARGGNTESFF. In nucleotides, the CDR3 is TGCAGTGCTAGGGGCGGGAACACTGAATCTTTCTTT.

Sample share makes this clone medium-sized (0.01 to 0.1%). This rearrangement joins TRBV29-1 to TRBJ2-7; D not resolved. CDR3 length: 13 amino acids. Germline V CDR1 and CDR2: SQVTM, ANQGSEA. Between the trimmed V and J ends, which lost 7 bases and 5 bases, there was a span of 18 bases. The CDR3 protein is CSASRTGTDEQYF. CDR3 nucleotides: TGCAGCGCCTCTCGAACGGGTACGGACGAGCAGTACTTC.

In this sample, this clone turned up a few times. V usage is TRBV28 and J usage is TRBJ2-2; the D gene is possibly TRBD1 (6 bases). Germline V gene lookup returns CDR1 MDHEN and CDR2 SYDVKM. The CDR3 consists of 14 residues. V lost 10 bases to trimming and J lost 1 base, with 13 bases between them. Here the CDR3 reads CATSEGGNTGELFF. As DNA, the CDR3 is TGTGCCACCTCGGAAGGGGGGAACACCGGGGAGCTGTTTTTT.

V is TRBV30 and J is TRBJ2-7, with D unresolved. This CDR3 spans 11 amino acids. Looked up from germline, CDR1 is GTSNPN and CDR2 is SVGIG (reference sequence). V shed 5 bases and J shed 3 bases, with 8 bases lying between them. The CDR3 reads CAWGDNYEQYF. Written as DNA, the CDR3 is TGTGCCTGGGGAGACAACTACGAGCAGTACTTC. Full variable domain (remainder filled in from reference TRBV30 and TRBJ2-7): SQTIHQWPATLVQPVGSPLSLECTVEGTSNPNLYWYRQAAGRGLQLLFYSVGIGQISSEVPQNLSASRPQDRQFILSSKKLLLSDSGFYLCAWGDNYEQYFGPGTRLTVT.

This clone has only a few counts. The chain couples TRBV10-3 to TRBJ2-2, with D tentatively TRBD2 (5 bases). CDR3 length: 16 amino acids. V dropped 3 bases and J dropped 2 bases, with 13 bases sitting between them. Germline CDR1 ENHRY, CDR2 SYGVKD. The CDR3: CAISDRYRGNTGELFF. The CDR3 region has the DNA TGTGCCATCAGTGATCGCTATCGGGGAAACACCGGGGAGCTGTTTTTT.